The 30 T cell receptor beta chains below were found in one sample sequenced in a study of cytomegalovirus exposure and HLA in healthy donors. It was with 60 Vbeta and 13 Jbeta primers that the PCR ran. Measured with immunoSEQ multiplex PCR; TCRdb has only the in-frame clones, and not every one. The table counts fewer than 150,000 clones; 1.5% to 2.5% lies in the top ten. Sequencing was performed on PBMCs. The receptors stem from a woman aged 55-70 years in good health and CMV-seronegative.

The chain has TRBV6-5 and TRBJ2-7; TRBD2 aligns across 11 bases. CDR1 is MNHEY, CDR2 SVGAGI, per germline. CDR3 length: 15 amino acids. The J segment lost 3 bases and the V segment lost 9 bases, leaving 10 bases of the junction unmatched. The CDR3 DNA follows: TGTGCCAGTAAACTCGGGACTAGCGGCTTCTACGAGCAGTACTTC. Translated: CASKLGTSGFYEQYF.

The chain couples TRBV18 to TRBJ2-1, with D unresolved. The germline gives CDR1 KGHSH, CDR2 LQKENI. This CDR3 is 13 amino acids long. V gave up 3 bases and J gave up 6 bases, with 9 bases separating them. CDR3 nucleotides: TGTGCCAGCTCACCCCTAAACCTCAATGAGCAGTTCTTC. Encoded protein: CASSPLNLNEQFF. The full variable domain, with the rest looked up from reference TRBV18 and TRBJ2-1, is NAGVMQNPRHLVRRRGQEARLRCSPMKGHSHVYWYRQLPEEGLKFMVYLQKENIIDESGMPKERFSAEFPKEGPSILRIQQVVRGDSAAYFCASSPLNLNEQFFGPGTRLTVL.

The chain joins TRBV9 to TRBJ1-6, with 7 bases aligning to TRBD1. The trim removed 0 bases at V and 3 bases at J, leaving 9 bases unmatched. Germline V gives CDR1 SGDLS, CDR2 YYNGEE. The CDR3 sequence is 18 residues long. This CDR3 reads CASSVGNMGQYYNSPLHF. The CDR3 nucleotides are TGTGCCAGCAGCGTAGGAAACATGGGACAGTACTATAATTCACCCCTCCACTTT.

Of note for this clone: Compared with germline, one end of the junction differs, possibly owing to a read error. CDR3 amino acids: CASTPSSGGYSEQFF. CDR3 DNA: TGCGCCAGCACCCCCTCTAGCGGGGGGTACAGTGAGCAGTTCTTC. J is TRBJ2-1 and V is TRBV4-1; 11 bases map to TRBD2. Germline V lookup: CDR1 MGHRA, CDR2 YSYEKL. The CDR3 has 15 amino acids.

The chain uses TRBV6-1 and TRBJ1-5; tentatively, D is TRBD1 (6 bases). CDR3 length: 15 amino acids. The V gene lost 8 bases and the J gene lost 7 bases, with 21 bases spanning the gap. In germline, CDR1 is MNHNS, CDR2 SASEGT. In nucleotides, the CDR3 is TGTGCCAGCGCCCTAGTACCGGGACAAGGGCAGCCCCAGCATTTT. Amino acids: CASALVPGQGQPQHF.

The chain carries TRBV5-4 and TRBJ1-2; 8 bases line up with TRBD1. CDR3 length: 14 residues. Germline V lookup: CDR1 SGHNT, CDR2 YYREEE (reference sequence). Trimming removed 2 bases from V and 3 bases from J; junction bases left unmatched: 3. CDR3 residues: CASSLGQGDYGYTF. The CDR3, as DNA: TGTGCCAGCAGCTTAGGACAGGGAGACTATGGCTACACCTTC.

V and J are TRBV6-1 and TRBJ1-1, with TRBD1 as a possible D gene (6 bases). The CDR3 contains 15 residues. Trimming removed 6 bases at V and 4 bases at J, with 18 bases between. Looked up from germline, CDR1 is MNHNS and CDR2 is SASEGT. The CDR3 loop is CASRLARGQVTEAFF. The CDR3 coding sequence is TGTGCCAGCAGATTGGCGCGGGGGCAAGTCACTGAAGCTTTCTTT.

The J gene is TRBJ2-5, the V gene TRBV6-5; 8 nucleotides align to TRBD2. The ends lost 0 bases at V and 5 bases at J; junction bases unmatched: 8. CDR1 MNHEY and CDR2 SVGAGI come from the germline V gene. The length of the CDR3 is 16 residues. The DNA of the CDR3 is TGTGCCAGCAGTTACTCAACTAGCGGCCTCGGGGAGACCCAGTACTTC. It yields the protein CASSYSTSGLGETQYF.

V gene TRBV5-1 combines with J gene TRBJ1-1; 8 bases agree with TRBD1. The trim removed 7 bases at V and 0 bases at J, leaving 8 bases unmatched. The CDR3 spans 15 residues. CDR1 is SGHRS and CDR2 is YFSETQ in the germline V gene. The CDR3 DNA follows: TGCGCCAGCTACCGGGACAGGAGCTTGAACACTGAAGCTTTCTTT. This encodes CASYRDRSLNTEAFF.

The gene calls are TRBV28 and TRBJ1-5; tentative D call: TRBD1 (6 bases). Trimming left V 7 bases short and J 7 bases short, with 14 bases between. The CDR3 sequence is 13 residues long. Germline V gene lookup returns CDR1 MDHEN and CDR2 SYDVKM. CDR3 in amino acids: CASTQQGGQPQHF. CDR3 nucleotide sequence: TGTGCCAGCACCCAACAGGGCGGGCAGCCCCAGCATTTT.

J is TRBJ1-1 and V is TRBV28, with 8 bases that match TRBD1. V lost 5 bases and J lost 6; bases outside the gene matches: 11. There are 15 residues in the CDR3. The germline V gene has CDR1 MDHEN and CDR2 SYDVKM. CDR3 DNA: TGTGCCAGCAGTGAAGTTCGGACAGGGCGCCCTGAAGCTTTCTTT. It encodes CASSEVRTGRPEAFF.

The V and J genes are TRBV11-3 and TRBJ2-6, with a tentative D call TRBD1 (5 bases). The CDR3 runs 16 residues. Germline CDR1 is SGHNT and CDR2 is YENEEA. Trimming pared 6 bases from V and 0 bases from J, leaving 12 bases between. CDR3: CASSGQGFSGANVLTF. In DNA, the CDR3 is TGTGCCAGCAGTGGACAAGGGTTCTCTGGGGCCAACGTCCTGACTTTC.

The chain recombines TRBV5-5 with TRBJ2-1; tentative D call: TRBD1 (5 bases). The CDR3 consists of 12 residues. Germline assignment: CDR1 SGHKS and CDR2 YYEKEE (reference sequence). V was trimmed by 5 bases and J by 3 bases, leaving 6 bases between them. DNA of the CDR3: TGTGCCAGCAGTAGGGGCTACAATGAGCAGTTCTTC. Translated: CASSRGYNEQFF.

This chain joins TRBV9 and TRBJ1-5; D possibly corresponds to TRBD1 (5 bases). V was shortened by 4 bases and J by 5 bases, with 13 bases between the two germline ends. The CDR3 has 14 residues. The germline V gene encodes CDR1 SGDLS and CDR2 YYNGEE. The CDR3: CASSRIGGYQPQHF. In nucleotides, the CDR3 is TGTGCCAGCAGCCGCATTGGGGGGTATCAGCCCCAGCATTTT. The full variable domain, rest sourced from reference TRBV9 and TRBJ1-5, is DSGVTQTPKHLITATGQRVTLRCSPRSGDLSVYWYQQSLDQGLQFLIQYYNGEERAKGNILERFSAQQFPDLHSELNLSSLELGDSALYFCASSRIGGYQPQHFGDGTRLSIL.

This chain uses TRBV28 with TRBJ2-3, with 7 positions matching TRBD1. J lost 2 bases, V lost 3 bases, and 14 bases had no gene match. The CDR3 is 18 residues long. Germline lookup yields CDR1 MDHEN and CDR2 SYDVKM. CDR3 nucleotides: TGTGCCAGCAGTTTTGGCAGCTGGACAGGACCGATCACAGATACGCAGTATTTT. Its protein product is CASSFGSWTGPITDTQYF.

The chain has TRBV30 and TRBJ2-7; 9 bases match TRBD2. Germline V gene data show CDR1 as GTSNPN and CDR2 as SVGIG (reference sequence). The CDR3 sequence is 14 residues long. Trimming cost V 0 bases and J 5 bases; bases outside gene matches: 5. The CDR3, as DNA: TGTGCCTGGAGTGTACGACTAGCGGTCGACGAGCAGTACTTC. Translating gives CAWSVRLAVDEQYF.

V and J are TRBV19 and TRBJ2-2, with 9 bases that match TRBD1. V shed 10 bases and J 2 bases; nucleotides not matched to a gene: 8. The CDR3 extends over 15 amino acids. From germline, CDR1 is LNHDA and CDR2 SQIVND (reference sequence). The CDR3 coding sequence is TGTGCCACCGGTACAGGGGGCCTAAACACCGGGGAGCTGTTTTTT. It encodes CATGTGGLNTGELFF.

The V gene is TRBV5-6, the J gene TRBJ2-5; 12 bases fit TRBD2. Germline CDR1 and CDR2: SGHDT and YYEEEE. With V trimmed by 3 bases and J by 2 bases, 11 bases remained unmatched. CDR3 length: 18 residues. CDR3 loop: CASSSRRLAGVGQETQYF. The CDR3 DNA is TGTGCCAGCAGCTCCAGACGACTAGCGGGAGTCGGACAAGAGACCCAGTACTTC.

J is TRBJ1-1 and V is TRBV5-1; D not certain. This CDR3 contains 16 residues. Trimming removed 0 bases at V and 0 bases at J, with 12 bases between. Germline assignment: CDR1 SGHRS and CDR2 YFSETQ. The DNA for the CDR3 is TGCGCCAGCAGCTTGGCTGGGAGGGCCCTGAACACTGAAGCTTTCTTT. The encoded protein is CASSLAGRALNTEAFF.

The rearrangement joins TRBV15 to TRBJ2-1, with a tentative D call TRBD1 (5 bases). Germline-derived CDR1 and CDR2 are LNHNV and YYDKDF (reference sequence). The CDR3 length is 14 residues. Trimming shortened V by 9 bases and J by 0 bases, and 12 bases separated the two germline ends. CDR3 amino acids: CATAPGHSYNEQFF. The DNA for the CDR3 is TGTGCCACGGCCCCAGGGCACTCCTACAATGAGCAGTTCTTC.

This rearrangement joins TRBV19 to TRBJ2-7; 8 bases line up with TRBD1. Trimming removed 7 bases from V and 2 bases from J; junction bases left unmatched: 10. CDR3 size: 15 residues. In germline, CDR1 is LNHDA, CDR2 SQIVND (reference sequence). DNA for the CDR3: TGTGCCAGTACCGGACACCGGGACAGGCCCTACGAGCAGTACTTC. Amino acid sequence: CASTGHRDRPYEQYF.

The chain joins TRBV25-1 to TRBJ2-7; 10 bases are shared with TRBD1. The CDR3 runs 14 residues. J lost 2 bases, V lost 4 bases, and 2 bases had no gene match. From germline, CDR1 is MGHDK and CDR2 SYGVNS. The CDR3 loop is CASSAGTGAYEQYF. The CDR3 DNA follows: TGTGCCAGCAGTGCAGGGACAGGGGCCTACGAGCAGTACTTC.

As DNA, the CDR3 is TGCGCCAGCAGCTTGGACACTCTGCGGGGCTACACCTTC. Translating gives CASSLDTLRGYTF. The chain is built from TRBV5-1 and TRBJ1-2; D is unclear. V lost 0 bases to trimming and J lost 8 bases, with 11 bases between them. Germline lookup yields CDR1 SGHRS and CDR2 YFSETQ. This CDR3 spans 13 amino acids.

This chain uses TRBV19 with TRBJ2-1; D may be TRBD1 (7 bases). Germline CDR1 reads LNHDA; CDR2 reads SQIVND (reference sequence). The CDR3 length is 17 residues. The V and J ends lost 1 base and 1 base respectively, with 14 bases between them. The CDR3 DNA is TGTGCCAGTAGTATAGGTGCCGCAGGGGGGTCCTACAATGAGCAGTTCTTC. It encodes CASSIGAAGGSYNEQFF.

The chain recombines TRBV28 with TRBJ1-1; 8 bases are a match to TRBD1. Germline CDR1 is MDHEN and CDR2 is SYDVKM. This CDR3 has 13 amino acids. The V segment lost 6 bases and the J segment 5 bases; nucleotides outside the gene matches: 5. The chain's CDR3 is CASRQGAETEAFF. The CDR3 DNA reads TGTGCCAGCAGGCAGGGGGCAGAGACTGAAGCTTTCTTT.

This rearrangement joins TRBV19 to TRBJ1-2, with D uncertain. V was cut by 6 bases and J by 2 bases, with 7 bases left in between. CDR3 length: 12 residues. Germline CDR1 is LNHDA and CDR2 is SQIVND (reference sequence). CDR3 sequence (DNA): TGTGCCAGTAGCGGCAGGAACTATGGCTACACCTTC. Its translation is CASSGRNYGYTF.

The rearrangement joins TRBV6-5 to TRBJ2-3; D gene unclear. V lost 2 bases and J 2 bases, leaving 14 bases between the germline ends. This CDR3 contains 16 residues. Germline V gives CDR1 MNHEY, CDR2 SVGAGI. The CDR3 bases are TGTGCCAGCAGTTACGTACGGAGTCGAGACACAGATACGCAGTATTTT. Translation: CASSYVRSRDTDTQYF.

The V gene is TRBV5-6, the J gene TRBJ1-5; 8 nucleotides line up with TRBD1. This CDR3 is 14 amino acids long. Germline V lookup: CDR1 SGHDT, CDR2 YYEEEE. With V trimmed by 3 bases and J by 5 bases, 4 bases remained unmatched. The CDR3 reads CASSSSGGYQPQHF. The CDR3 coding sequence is TGTGCCAGCAGCTCATCAGGGGGCTATCAGCCCCAGCATTTT. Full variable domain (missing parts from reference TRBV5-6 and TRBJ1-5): DAGVTQSPTHLIKTRGQQVTLRCSPKSGHDTVSWYQQALGQGPQFIFQYYEEEERQRGNFPDRFSGHQFPNYSSELNVNALLLGDSALYLCASSSSGGYQPQHFGDGTRLSIL.

The CDR3: CASTQPGQYF. In DNA form, the CDR3 reads TGTGCCAGCACTCAACCGGGGCAGTACTTC. This chain connects TRBV5-4 to TRBJ2-7; D is unresolved. Germline V CDR1 and CDR2: SGHNT, YYREEE (reference sequence). V was cut by 6 bases and J by 9 bases, with 10 bases left in between. CDR3 length equals 10 residues.

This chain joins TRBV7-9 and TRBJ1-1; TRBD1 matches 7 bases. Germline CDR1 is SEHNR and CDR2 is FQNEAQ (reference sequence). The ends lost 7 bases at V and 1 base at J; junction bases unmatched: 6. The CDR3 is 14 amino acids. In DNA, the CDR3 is TGTGCCAGCACCCAGGGGGTGGGGAACACTGAAGCTTTCTTT. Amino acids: CASTQGVGNTEAFF. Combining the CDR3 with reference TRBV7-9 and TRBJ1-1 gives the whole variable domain DTGVSQNPRHKITKRGQNVTFRCDPISEHNRLYWYRQTLGQGPEFLTYFQNEAQLEKSRLLSDRFSAERPKGSFSTLEIQRTEQGDSAMYLCASTQGVGNTEAFFGQGTRLTVV.